This paragraph reports one T cell receptor beta chain. Its matching antigen is unknown. The sample belongs to a study of T cell repertoires in cytomegalovirus infection. For the study at large: CMV epitopes in the study were HLA-C-restricted (recently identified) and HLA-B-restricted (well studied). An indication of both CMV infection and matching HLA type came from public TCR beta signatures. Findings of the study overall: HLA-C-restricted CMV-specific TCR beta clonotypes were dominant in the ex vivo response.

The length of the CDR3 is 13 residues. The germline V and J ends were trimmed by 0 bases and 4 bases, with 7 bases remaining between them. Germline V gene lookup returns CDR1 GTSNPN and CDR2 SVGIG (reference sequence). TCRdb reprocessed the reads with MiXCR, giving one entry per CDR3 protein. Of approximately 270,000 distinct CDR3 sequences in the sample, around 20% were seen once. The chain couples TRBV30 to TRBJ1-5; the D is unclear. The sequencing here drew on cultured PBMCs, taken from culture after CMV antigen stimulation. This receptor was taken from a human donor in good health (CMV status not recorded). Some clones in this sample may be carry-over from other donors' samples. The DNA for the CDR3 is TGTGCCTGGAGTGTACTAATAAATCAGCCCCAGCATTTT. Protein product: CAWSVLINQPQHF.